These 12 T cell receptor beta chains were all obtained from the same sample, sequenced in a study of technical replicates of blood from several donors. Using immunoSEQ multiplex PCR, the repertoire was profiled, and TCRdb retains in-frame clones only, with some absent. The sample yields just over 60,000 clones, around 87% seen once. Material for sequencing was PBMCs. These receptor sequences come from a human donor in good health. Some clones in this sample may be carry-over from other donors' samples.

This sequence joins TRBV18 and TRBJ2-2, with 10 nucleotides matching TRBD2. Per the germline V gene, CDR1 is KGHSH and CDR2 is LQKENI. Germline trimming cut 3 bases from V and 4 bases from J; bases unmatched to any gene: 2. This CDR3 region has 15 residues. This chain's CDR3 is CASSPSGGITGELFF. CDR3 in DNA: TGTGCCAGCTCACCTAGCGGGGGGATCACCGGGGAGCTGTTTTTT.

The rearrangement uses TRBV30 and TRBJ1-3, with D perhaps TRBD1 (6 bases). Germline CDR1 GTSNPN, CDR2 SVGIG (reference sequence). V lost 3 bases to trimming and J lost 4 bases, with 19 bases between them. This CDR3 is built from 16 residues. CDR3 DNA: TGTGCCTGGAGAAGAGTTTTTGGGGGCATCGGAAACACCATATATTTT. Translating it yields CAWRRVFGGIGNTIYF.

V and J are TRBV4-3 and TRBJ2-7; D unclear. The germline gives CDR1 LGHNA, CDR2 YSLEER. CDR3 length: 15 amino acids. The V end lost 0 bases, the J end lost 3 bases, and 12 bases lay between the germline ends. CDR3 in amino acids: CASSQDYRVLYEQYF. CDR3 nucleotide sequence: TGCGCCAGCAGCCAAGATTATCGGGTCCTCTACGAGCAGTACTTC.

DNA for the CDR3: TGCGCCAGCAGCCAAGACGAGCCAGGGAGGGATGAGCAGTTCTTC. Its translation is CASSQDEPGRDEQFF. The rearrangement links TRBV4-3 to TRBJ2-1; the match to TRBD2 covers 7 bases. Trimming at V came to 0 bases and at J to 8 bases, leaving 7 bases not matched to a gene. Germline-derived CDR1 and CDR2 are LGHNA and YSLEER. The CDR3 is 15 residues long.

This chain uses TRBV19 with TRBJ2-5; TRBD1 might be the D (5 bases). Germline values: CDR1 LNHDA, CDR2 SQIVND (reference sequence). The CDR3 runs to 16 residues. Trimming stripped 7 bases from V and 1 base from J, with 19 bases between. In DNA form, the CDR3 reads TGTGCCAGTACCAAGGGTGGTTCTGGGGCCCAAGAGACCCAGTACTTC. This gives the protein CASTKGGSGAQETQYF.

The CDR3 DNA sequence: TGTGCCAGCAGCTTGGGCGGAGACACAGATACGCAGTATTTT. Its protein product is CASSLGGDTDTQYF. The genes are TRBV5-4 and TRBJ2-3; D is unresolved. Trimming pared 0 bases from V and 2 bases from J, leaving 7 bases between. The CDR3 totals 14 residues. The germline CDR1 and CDR2 sequences are SGHNT and YYREEE (reference sequence).

The gene calls are TRBV29-1 and TRBJ2-2; 7 bases map to TRBD2. Unmatched junction bases numbered 5, after V lost 7 bases and J lost 0 bases. Germline loops: CDR1 SQVTM, CDR2 ANQGSEA. The CDR3 is 14 amino acids. The CDR3 DNA reads as TGCAGCGCTAGCGGACCGTCGAACACCGGGGAGCTGTTTTTT. Its translation: CSASGPSNTGELFF.

This clone appeared a single time. The J gene is TRBJ2-5, the V gene TRBV7-2; 15 bases line up with TRBD2. Unmatched junction bases numbered 2, after V lost 5 bases and J lost 7 bases. CDR1 and CDR2 (germline): SGHTA, FQGNSA. The length of the CDR3 is 14 residues. The CDR3, as DNA: TGTGCCAGCAGCCCGGGACTAGCGGGAGGGACCCAGTACTTC. Protein: CASSPGLAGGTQYF.

The chain links TRBV9 to TRBJ2-5; perhaps TRBD1 as D (6 bases). Trimming cost V 3 bases and J 5 bases, with 11 bases left between them. CDR1 is SGDLS, CDR2 YYNGEE, per germline. This CDR3 is built from 13 residues. The chain's CDR3 is CASSAQGLETQYF. CDR3 in DNA: TGTGCCAGCAGCGCGCAGGGGTTGGAGACCCAGTACTTC.

J is TRBJ2-2 and V is TRBV7-2; TRBD2 agrees at 7 bases. CDR1 is SGHTA, CDR2 FQGNSA, per germline. Unmatched junction bases numbered 2, after V lost 5 bases and J lost 5 bases. This CDR3 contains 13 residues. The chain's CDR3 is CASSRDYTGELFF. CDR3 sequence (DNA): TGTGCCAGCAGCCGGGACTATACCGGGGAGCTGTTTTTT.

The V and J genes are TRBV7-9 and TRBJ1-6; 11 bases are shared with TRBD1. Germline CDR1 reads SEHNR; CDR2 reads FQNEAQ (reference sequence). The V segment lost 5 bases and the J segment 8 bases; nucleotides outside the gene matches: 2. This CDR3 comprises 14 residues. This CDR3 reads CASSPGQGDSPLHF. As DNA, the CDR3 is TGTGCCAGCAGCCCGGGACAGGGGGATTCACCCCTCCACTTT.

The rearrangement joins TRBV4-3 to TRBJ1-3; D unresolved. Between the trimmed V and J ends, which lost 0 bases and 0 bases, there was a span of 9 bases. This CDR3 has 16 residues. Germline CDR1 LGHNA, CDR2 YSLEER. The CDR3 DNA sequence: TGCGCCAGCAGCCAAGATCGGACTGCCTCTGGAAACACCATATATTTT. It specifies CASSQDRTASGNTIYF.